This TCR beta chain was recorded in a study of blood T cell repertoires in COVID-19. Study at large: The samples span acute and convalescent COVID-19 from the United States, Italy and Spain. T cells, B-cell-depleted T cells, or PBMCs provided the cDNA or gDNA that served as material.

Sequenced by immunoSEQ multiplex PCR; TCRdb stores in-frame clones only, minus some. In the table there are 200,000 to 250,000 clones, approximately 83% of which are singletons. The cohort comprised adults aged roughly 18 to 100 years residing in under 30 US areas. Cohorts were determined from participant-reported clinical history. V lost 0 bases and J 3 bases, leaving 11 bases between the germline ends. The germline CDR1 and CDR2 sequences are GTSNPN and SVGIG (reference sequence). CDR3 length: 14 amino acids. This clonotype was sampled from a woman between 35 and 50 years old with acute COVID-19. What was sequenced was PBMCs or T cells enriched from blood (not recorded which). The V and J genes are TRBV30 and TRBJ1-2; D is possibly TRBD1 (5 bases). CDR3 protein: CAWSVPGSYYGYTF. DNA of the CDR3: TGTGCCTGGAGTGTCCCAGGGTCCTACTATGGCTACACCTTC.